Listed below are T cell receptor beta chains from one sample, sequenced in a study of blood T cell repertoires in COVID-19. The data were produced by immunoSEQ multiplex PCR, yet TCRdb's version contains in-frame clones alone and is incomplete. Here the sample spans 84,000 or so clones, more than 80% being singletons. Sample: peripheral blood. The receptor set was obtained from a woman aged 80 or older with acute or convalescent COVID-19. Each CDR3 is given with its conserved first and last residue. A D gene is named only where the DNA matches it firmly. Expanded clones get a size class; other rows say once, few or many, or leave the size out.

cdr3_aa: CASSFGQGRGYTF; cdr3_nt: TGTGCCAGCAGTTTCGGCCAGGGCAGAGGCTACACCTTC; j_call: TRBJ1-2; v_call: TRBV27; clone_size: .; d_call: .
cdr3_aa: CASSIWKGQPNEKLFF; cdr3_nt: TGTGCCAGTAGTATCTGGAAGGGACAGCCTAATGAAAAACTGTTTTTT; j_call: TRBJ1-4; v_call: TRBV19; clone_size: few; d_call: TRBD1
cdr3_aa: CATSDPTTGGQETQYF; cdr3_nt: TGTGCCACCAGTGACCCTACGACAGGGGGCCAAGAGACCCAGTACTTC; j_call: TRBJ2-5; v_call: TRBV24-1; clone_size: once; d_call: TRBD1
cdr3_aa: CATRSSGELFF; cdr3_nt: TGTGCCACCCGTTCCTCCGGGGAGCTGTTTTTT; j_call: TRBJ2-2; v_call: TRBV24-1; clone_size: .; d_call: .
cdr3_aa: CASRGQVLEKLFF; cdr3_nt: TGTGCCAGCAGGGGACAGGTTCTCGAAAAACTGTTTTTT; j_call: TRBJ1-4; v_call: TRBV2; clone_size: .; d_call: TRBD1
cdr3_aa: CASSKGPRDLQPQHF; cdr3_nt: TGTGCCAGCAGCAAAGGCCCCAGGGATCTTCAGCCCCAGCATTTT; j_call: TRBJ1-5; v_call: TRBV21-1; clone_size: .; d_call: .
cdr3_aa: CASSLGATGELFF; cdr3_nt: TGTGCCAGCAGTTTGGGGGCCACCGGGGAGCTGTTTTTT; j_call: TRBJ2-2; v_call: TRBV12-3/TRBV12-4; clone_size: .; d_call: .
cdr3_aa: CASSLLQDLRLSGYTF; cdr3_nt: TGTGCCAGCAGCCTGCTACAGGATCTGAGGTTGAGTGGCTACACCTTC; j_call: TRBJ1-2; v_call: TRBV7-9; clone_size: .; d_call: .
cdr3_aa: CASSGGTGKINEKLFF; cdr3_nt: TGTGCCAGCAGCGGCGGGACAGGGAAGATCAATGAAAAACTGTTTTTT; j_call: TRBJ1-4; v_call: TRBV5-4; clone_size: .; d_call: TRBD1
cdr3_aa: CASSLDFGQGVSPLHF; cdr3_nt: TGTGCCAGCAGCTTAGATTTCGGGCAGGGGGTATCACCCCTCCACTTT; j_call: TRBJ1-6; v_call: TRBV11-3; clone_size: .; d_call: TRBD1
cdr3_aa: CASSPLDSLETQYF; cdr3_nt: TGTGCCAGCTCACCTTTAGACAGCCTCGAGACCCAGTACTTC; j_call: TRBJ2-5; v_call: TRBV18; clone_size: .; d_call: .
cdr3_aa: CASSIPRGQGIYGYTF; cdr3_nt: TGTGCCAGCAGCATACCGCGGGGACAGGGGATATATGGCTACACCTTC; j_call: TRBJ1-2; v_call: TRBV7-2; clone_size: .; d_call: TRBD1
cdr3_aa: CASTPDRMTYEQYF; cdr3_nt: TGCGCCAGCACCCCGGACAGAATGACCTACGAGCAGTACTTC; j_call: TRBJ2-7; v_call: TRBV5-1; clone_size: .; d_call: .
cdr3_aa: CASDRGTDTQYF; cdr3_nt: TGTGCCAGCGACAGGGGCACAGATACGCAGTATTTT; j_call: TRBJ2-3; v_call: TRBV5-6; clone_size: .; d_call: TRBD1
cdr3_aa: CAWSVPPGIINYGYTF; cdr3_nt: TGTGCCTGGAGTGTACCGCCGGGAATCATCAACTATGGCTACACCTTC; j_call: TRBJ1-2; v_call: TRBV30; clone_size: few; d_call: .
cdr3_aa: CASSLTGWGYGYTF; cdr3_nt: TGTGCCAGCAGTTTAACAGGGTGGGGATATGGCTACACCTTC; j_call: TRBJ1-2; v_call: TRBV28; clone_size: few; d_call: .
cdr3_aa: CASSFGLETQYF; cdr3_nt: TGCGCCAGCAGCTTCGGACTCGAGACCCAGTACTTC; j_call: TRBJ2-5; v_call: TRBV5-1; clone_size: few; d_call: .
cdr3_aa: CASSPSGGNQPQHF; cdr3_nt: TGTGCCAGCAGCCCCTCAGGGGGAAATCAGCCCCAGCATTTT; j_call: TRBJ1-5; v_call: TRBV3-1/TRBV3-2; clone_size: few; d_call: TRBD1
cdr3_aa: CAIRPGTGAYTF; cdr3_nt: TGTGCCATCAGGCCCGGGACAGGGGCTTACACCTTC; j_call: TRBJ1-2; v_call: TRBV10-3; clone_size: .; d_call: TRBD1
cdr3_aa: CASSQTGNDSPLHF; cdr3_nt: TGTGCCAGCAGCCAAACAGGGAACGATTCACCCCTCCACTTT; j_call: TRBJ1-6; v_call: TRBV14; clone_size: .; d_call: .
cdr3_aa: CASSFIAGLQETQYF; cdr3_nt: TGTGCCAGCAGCTTTATAGCGGGCCTCCAAGAGACCCAGTACTTC; j_call: TRBJ2-5; v_call: TRBV5-5; clone_size: .; d_call: TRBD2
cdr3_aa: CASSDSPSVGGYTF; cdr3_nt: TGTGCCAGCAGTGACAGTCCCAGTGTGGGGGGCTACACCTTC; j_call: TRBJ1-2; v_call: TRBV27; clone_size: .; d_call: .
cdr3_aa: CASQSGGGVGELFF; cdr3_nt: TGTGCCAGCCAAAGCGGGGGGGGAGTCGGGGAGCTGTTTTTT; j_call: TRBJ2-2; v_call: TRBV19; clone_size: .; d_call: TRBD2
cdr3_aa: CATSEQVAGEGEQFF; cdr3_nt: TGTGCCACCTCGGAGCAAGTCGCGGGGGAGGGTGAGCAGTTCTTC; j_call: TRBJ2-1; v_call: TRBV24-1; clone_size: .; d_call: TRBD2
cdr3_aa: CALTSSSQETQYF; cdr3_nt: TGTGCCTTGACATCGAGCAGTCAAGAGACCCAGTACTTC; j_call: TRBJ2-5; v_call: TRBV30; clone_size: .; d_call: .
cdr3_aa: CAWRAKVAWWEQYF; cdr3_nt: TGTGCCTGGAGGGCCAAGGTAGCCTGGTGGGAGCAGTACTTC; j_call: TRBJ2-7; v_call: TRBV30; clone_size: .; d_call: .
cdr3_aa: CASSPRQGTSTEAFF; cdr3_nt: TGTGCCAGCAGCCCACGACAGGGTACATCCACTGAAGCTTTCTTT; j_call: TRBJ1-1; v_call: TRBV11-2; clone_size: .; d_call: TRBD1
cdr3_aa: CASSQDRNNEQFF; cdr3_nt: TGTGCCAGCAGCCAGGACAGAAACAATGAGCAGTTCTTC; j_call: TRBJ2-1; v_call: TRBV11-2; clone_size: few; d_call: .
cdr3_aa: CASSYSKLAGYEQFF; cdr3_nt: TGTGCCAGCAGTTACTCCAAGCTAGCTGGCTATGAGCAGTTCTTC; j_call: TRBJ2-1; v_call: TRBV6-2/TRBV6-3; clone_size: .; d_call: .
cdr3_aa: CASSPSEGGSYEQYF; cdr3_nt: TGTGCCAGCAGCCCCTCCGAAGGAGGATCCTACGAGCAGTACTTC; j_call: TRBJ2-7; v_call: TRBV3-1/TRBV3-2; clone_size: .; d_call: .
cdr3_aa: CASSLRLGGEKLFF; cdr3_nt: TGTGCCAGCAGCTTAAGACTGGGGGGGGAAAAACTGTTTTTT; j_call: TRBJ1-4; v_call: TRBV7-8; clone_size: .; d_call: .
cdr3_aa: CASSLDVLQGSRGEQFF; cdr3_nt: TGTGCCAGCAGCTTAGATGTCCTACAGGGGTCGCGAGGTGAGCAGTTCTTC; j_call: TRBJ2-1; v_call: TRBV11-2; clone_size: .; d_call: TRBD1
cdr3_aa: CASNLLGADTGELFF; cdr3_nt: TGTGCCAGCAATCTACTGGGGGCAGACACCGGGGAGCTGTTTTTT; j_call: TRBJ2-2; v_call: TRBV9; clone_size: many; d_call: .
cdr3_aa: CSARTDNEKLFF; cdr3_nt: TGCAGCGCCAGGACAGATAATGAAAAACTGTTTTTT; j_call: TRBJ1-4; v_call: TRBV29-1; clone_size: .; d_call: .